This T cell receptor beta chain was recorded in a study of a mutant IDH1 vaccine in newly diagnosed glioma. As for the study in general: Previous treatment comprised radiotherapy, temozolomide, or both, mostly both.

Turning to this clone: The antigen is unknown.

Whole-study findings and limits: With respect to changes in top peripheral T cell clonotypes, pseudoprogression seemed unrelated. Altogether, around 93% of patients exhibited vaccine-induced immune responses.

As to time point: baseline, week 1 (first vaccination visit). Noted treatment: pre-vaccination baseline after standard-of-care therapy. Donors had new WHO grade 3 or 4 IDH1-mutant, ATRX-lost astrocytomas. TCRdb's table, derived via immunoSEQ multiplex PCR, lists solely in-frame clones and lacks some. Among 85,000 to 100,000 clones listed, over 75% were seen once. The specimen comprised PBMCs, sampled from a glioma patient treated with radiotherapy, temozolomide or both. The TCR originated in a man aged 35-49 years with glioma.

The CDR3 nucleotides read TGTGCCAGCAGGGACAGGGGGCTAAGAAATCAGCCCCAGCATTTT. It encodes CASRDRGLRNQPQHF. The chain joins TRBV27 to TRBJ1-5; 11 nucleotides align to TRBD1. Trimming removed 6 bases from V and 4 bases from J; junction bases left unmatched: 5. The V gene's germline CDR1 is MNHEY and CDR2 SMNVEV (reference sequence). The length of the CDR3 is 15 residues.